This passage covers 32 T cell receptor beta chains from one sample sequenced in a study of response to subunit inactivated influenza vaccine (dated by TCRdb to between 2018 and 2020). The library was produced with RT-PCR. TCRdb lists the instrument as Illumina HiSeq 2500. The public reads were reprocessed in TCRdb via fastp at Q25 and MiXCR, keeping in-frame beta chains. Each CDR3 protein gets just one entry, which takes the most common genes and DNA from the rows behind it. Within this sample are more than 700,000 distinct CDR3 sequences, with over 20% of them counted one time only. The top ten clonotypes cover approximately 10% of the sample. The input for sequencing was PBMCs from blood, taken less than 6 days after vaccination. The receptors here all came from a man aged 50-60 years who received an inactivated influenza vaccine. Donor details come from another sample of the same person, matched by shared clones.

The rearrangement joins TRBV4-1 to TRBJ1-1; 8 nucleotides align to TRBD1. V shed 3 bases, J shed 4 bases, and the junction held 7 bases outside the gene matches. The length of the CDR3 is 15 residues. Germline V gene data show CDR1 as MGHRA and CDR2 as YSYEKL. DNA of the CDR3: TGCGCCAGCAGCCACGGACAGGGAGGAAGCACTGAAGCTTTCTTT. This translates into CASSHGQGGSTEAFF.

V usage is TRBV11-2 and J usage is TRBJ1-2; the match to TRBD1 covers 7 bases. V trimming: 5 bases; J trimming: 0 bases; junction bases outside the gene matches: 9. The length of the CDR3 is 16 residues. The germline V gene encodes CDR1 SGHAT and CDR2 FQNNGV. The CDR3 reads CASSPGTAFPNYGYTF. The CDR3 nucleotides read TGTGCCAGCAGCCCAGGGACAGCTTTTCCTAACTATGGCTACACCTTC.

This clonotype was observed a few times. This sequence joins TRBV6-1 and TRBJ2-7, with 14 nucleotides matching TRBD2. CDR1 is MNHNS and CDR2 is SASEGT in the germline V gene. CDR3 length equals 18 residues. The trim removed 5 bases at V and 0 bases at J, leaving 9 bases unmatched. CDR3 DNA: TGTGCCAGCAGTCCGGGACTAGCGGGGGTCCCCGGCTCCTACGAGCAGTACTTC. Translating gives CASSPGLAGVPGSYEQYF.

The chain recombines TRBV21-1 with TRBJ2-1; the table calls TRBD1, which could not be checked here. TRBV21-1 is a listed pseudogene. This CDR3 is built from 10 residues. CDR3 loop: CASSKDPLKF. The CDR3 coding sequence is TGTGCCAGCAGCAAAGATCCCCTTAAATTC.

Only a few counts were recorded for this clonotype. V usage is TRBV7-9 and J usage is TRBJ1-2; D is ambiguous. This CDR3 has 12 amino acids. CDR1 is SEHNR and CDR2 is FQNEAQ in the germline V gene (reference sequence). Deletions cut 1 base from V and 12 bases from J, with 12 bases between. DNA for the CDR3: TGTGCCAGCAGCTTAGATGCAAGTTTCCACACCTTC. This sequence encodes CASSLDASFHTF.

This clonotype was seen at least ten times. The genes are TRBV15 and TRBJ2-7; the match to TRBD1 covers 8 bases. Germline CDR1 and CDR2: LNHNV and YYDKDF (reference sequence). This CDR3 is built from 13 residues. With V trimmed by 7 bases and J by 5 bases, 7 bases remained unmatched. CDR3 amino acids: CATKRQGSDEQYF. The CDR3, as DNA: TGTGCCACCAAAAGACAGGGGTCCGACGAGCAGTACTTC.

The chain combines TRBV5-1 with TRBJ2-3, with 16 bases identical to TRBD2. The CDR3 spans 19 residues. The germline V gene encodes CDR1 SGHRS and CDR2 YFSETQ. V lost 4 bases and J lost 4; bases outside the gene matches: 12. The chain's CDR3 is CASSPGLAGGRRVADTQYF. The CDR3 DNA follows: TGCGCCAGCAGCCCGGGACTAGCGGGGGGGCGAAGAGTGGCAGATACGCAGTATTTT.

This clonotype showed up many times. The chain combines TRBV28 with TRBJ2-1, with 9 bases matching TRBD2. The germline CDR1 and CDR2 sequences are MDHEN and SYDVKM. Germline trimming cut 3 bases from V and 6 bases from J; bases unmatched to any gene: 12. The CDR3 extends over 17 amino acids. CDR3 bases: TGTGCCAGCAGTTTTCCGGCTAGCGGGACGTGGCGCAATGAGCAGTTCTTC. The encoded protein is CASSFPASGTWRNEQFF.

The chain uses TRBV6-2 or TRBV6-3 and TRBJ2-5; a possible D gene is TRBD1 (6 bases). Germline CDR1 MNHEY, CDR2 SVGEGT. The CDR3 contains 13 residues. Deletions cut 5 bases from V and 7 bases from J, with 14 bases between. CDR3 sequence (DNA): TGTGCCAGCAGTGCCCCAGGGGCGGCGACCCAGTACTTC. It codes for CASSAPGAATQYF.

The genes are TRBV6-2 or TRBV6-3 and TRBJ2-7, with 7 bases identical to TRBD2. V gave up 2 bases and J gave up 3 bases; unmatched junction bases: 4. CDR1 and CDR2 (germline): MNHEY, SVGEGT. The CDR3 sequence is 14 residues long. CDR3 loop: CASSYAAGVYEQYF. The CDR3 region has the DNA TGTGCCAGCAGTTACGCGGCGGGAGTCTACGAGCAGTACTTC.

This clonotype was seen many times. This chain uses TRBV5-5 with TRBJ1-1; 9 bases agree with TRBD1. The CDR3 runs to 17 residues. After removal of 4 bases from V and 1 base from J, the junction contained 11 bases not matched to a gene. CDR1 SGHKS and CDR2 YYEKEE come from the germline V gene (reference sequence). CDR3 sequence reads: CASSGGQGRAGNTEAFF. The CDR3 DNA reads as TGTGCCAGCAGCGGTGGACAGGGGAGAGCGGGGAACACTGAAGCTTTCTTT.

This CDR3 is CSANSPSSYNEQFF. Written as DNA, the CDR3 is TGCAGTGCTAACAGCCCTAGCTCCTACAATGAGCAGTTCTTC. The V call is TRBV20-1, the J call TRBJ2-1; D unresolved. Germline CDR1 reads DFQATT; CDR2 reads SNEGSKA (reference sequence). This CDR3 is built from 14 residues. The V and J ends lost 4 bases and 0 bases respectively, with 10 bases between them.

The chain employs TRBV20-1 and TRBJ2-3; maybe TRBD2 (6 bases). The CDR3 extends over 15 amino acids. Deletions cut 1 base from V and 2 bases from J, with 13 bases between. CDR1 and CDR2 (germline): DFQATT, SNEGSKA (reference sequence). As DNA, the CDR3 is TGCAGTGCTAGAGCCATTGGGGAGGTCACAGATACGCAGTATTTT. This translates into CSARAIGEVTDTQYF.

The chain has TRBV12-3 or TRBV12-4 and TRBJ2-2; TRBD2 matches at 7 bases. The CDR3 spans 15 residues. Trimming at V came to 5 bases and at J to 7 bases, leaving 10 bases not matched to a gene. CDR3: CASSLGGSRGGELFF. The CDR3, as DNA: TGTGCCAGCAGTCTCGGGGGGTCCCGGGGCGGGGAGCTGTTTTTT.

The chain combines TRBV6-2 or TRBV6-3 with TRBJ1-1; D is ambiguous. V lost 6 bases, J lost 0 bases, and 14 bases lay in between. In germline, CDR1 is MNHEY, CDR2 SVGEGT. CDR3 length: 15 amino acids. The CDR3 sequence is CASREIAGMNTEAFF. CDR3 nucleotide sequence: TGTGCCAGCAGAGAAATTGCAGGTATGAACACTGAAGCTTTCTTT.

This clonotype was recorded only once. The chain couples TRBV6-2 or TRBV6-3 to TRBJ2-5; 9 bases match TRBD2. This CDR3 is built from 16 residues. J was trimmed by 3 bases and V by 0 bases; bases with no gene match: 5. Germline loops: CDR1 MNHEY, CDR2 SVGEGT. CDR3 nucleotide sequence: TGTGCCAGCAGTTACTCGATCCTAGCGGGGAAAGAGACCCAGTACTTC. Translation gives CASSYSILAGKETQYF.

This clonotype was seen repeatedly, ten times or more. The chain links TRBV12-3 or TRBV12-4 to TRBJ1-5; D uncertain. With 6 bases removed from V and 3 bases from J, the gap between germline ends came to 9 bases. The CDR3 loop spans 13 amino acids. The CDR3 sequence is CASSRSPNQPQHF. CDR3 DNA: TGTGCCAGCAGCCGGTCCCCCAATCAGCCCCAGCATTTT.

This clonotype was observed a few times. The chain joins TRBV27 to TRBJ2-1; 7 bases are a match to TRBD2. The CDR3 spans 15 residues. The ends lost 7 bases at V and 5 bases at J; junction bases unmatched: 11. Looked up from germline, CDR1 is MNHEY and CDR2 is SMNVEV (reference sequence). The CDR3 is CASTLPREAHNEQFF. The CDR3 DNA follows: TGTGCCAGCACCCTACCACGGGAGGCCCACAATGAGCAGTTCTTC.

The chain uses TRBV12-3 or TRBV12-4 and TRBJ1-1; unclear D gene. This CDR3 spans 12 amino acids. V lost 2 bases to trimming and J lost 11 bases, with 12 bases between them. For the CDR3, the DNA is TGTGCCAGCAGTTTAAGGCCCTCCGGGGCTTTCTTT. Translated, it gives CASSLRPSGAFF.

The sample holds a few counts of this clonotype. This rearrangement joins TRBV18 to TRBJ2-5; D call uncertain. Trimming cost V 3 bases and J 1 base, with 6 bases left between them. The CDR3 is 13 residues long. Germline V gene lookup returns CDR1 KGHSH and CDR2 LQKENI. This chain's CDR3 is CASSPPPQETQYF. DNA for the CDR3: TGTGCCAGCTCACCGCCCCCCCAAGAGACCCAGTACTTC.

This clonotype has more than one count but fewer than ten. The CDR3 DNA reads as TGTGCCAGCAGCTCGAGCCGGGACACCGTCTATGGCTACACCTTC. Translation gives CASSSSRDTVYGYTF. V gene TRBV7-8 combines with J gene TRBJ1-2, with TRBD1 as a possible D gene (6 bases). This CDR3 contains 15 residues. CDR1 SGHVS and CDR2 FQNEAQ come from the germline V gene. With 4 bases removed from V and 4 bases from J, the gap between germline ends came to 16 bases.

This clonotype was detected a few times. V and J are TRBV12-3 or TRBV12-4 and TRBJ2-1, with 10 nucleotides matching TRBD1. The CDR3 length is 15 residues. The V segment lost 7 bases and the J segment 4 bases; nucleotides outside the gene matches: 7. In DNA, the CDR3 is TGTGCCAGCAACAGACAGGGGGCTAGGTACAATGAGCAGTTCTTC. Encoded protein: CASNRQGARYNEQFF.

The chain uses TRBV24-1 and TRBJ2-5; TRBD1 matches 7 bases. Trimming cost V 4 bases and J 2 bases; bases outside gene matches: 9. CDR1 KGHDR and CDR2 SFDVKD come from the germline V gene. This CDR3 has 16 amino acids. CDR3 DNA sequence: TGTGCCACCAGTGACCCCCGGGACAGAGGTCAAGAGACCCAGTACTTC. As protein: CATSDPRDRGQETQYF.

The rearrangement uses TRBV28 and TRBJ2-1, with 14 bases identical to TRBD2. The germline CDR1 and CDR2 sequences are MDHEN and SYDVKM. The CDR3 spans 15 residues. V trimming: 7 bases; J trimming: 9 bases; junction bases outside the gene matches: 8. This CDR3 is CASNSGTSGGPEQFF. The CDR3 DNA reads as TGTGCCAGCAACTCCGGGACTAGCGGGGGACCTGAGCAGTTCTTC.

This clonotype was counted only a few times. This chain links TRBV9 with TRBJ2-1, with 10 nucleotides matching TRBD2. CDR3 length: 16 residues. Losses at the gene ends were 4 bases for V and 7 bases for J; bases not matched to a gene: 11. From germline, CDR1 is SGDLS and CDR2 YYNGEE. CDR3 nucleotides: TGTGCCAGCAGCCCAGCTGCACTAGCGGGAAGGAATGAGCAGTTCTTC. Its translation is CASSPAALAGRNEQFF.

This clonotype has just a few counts. The genes are TRBV7-2 and TRBJ2-2, with no clear D. The CDR3 sequence is 14 residues long. Trimming removed 9 bases from V and 6 bases from J, with 17 bases in between. Germline V lookup: CDR1 SGHTA, CDR2 FQGNSA. The DNA for the CDR3 is TGTGCCAGGGAGAACGGGCGAGTGGCCGGGGAGCTGTTTTTT. Translating gives CARENGRVAGELFF.

A few counts support this clonotype. The rearrangement links TRBV7-9 to TRBJ2-7; 12 nucleotides match TRBD2. CDR1 is SEHNR, CDR2 FQNEAQ, per germline (reference sequence). V shed 5 bases and J 2 bases; nucleotides not matched to a gene: 4. The CDR3 runs to 15 residues. The DNA for the CDR3 is TGTGCCAGCAGCCATTGGACTAGCGGGACCTACGAGCAGTACTTC. Translation: CASSHWTSGTYEQYF.

The V gene is TRBV7-9, the J gene TRBJ2-1, with D maybe TRBD1 (6 bases). Trimming shortened V by 2 bases and J by 2 bases, and 13 bases separated the two germline ends. This CDR3 has 16 amino acids. CDR1 and CDR2 (germline): SEHNR, FQNEAQ (reference sequence). CDR3 loop: CASSLTRGSTYNEQFF. CDR3 in DNA: TGTGCCAGCAGCTTAACCAGGGGTTCAACCTACAATGAGCAGTTCTTC.

Ten or more counts support this clonotype. The rearrangement uses TRBV12-3 or TRBV12-4 and TRBJ2-7; perhaps TRBD1 as D (6 bases). This CDR3 contains 13 residues. Trimming removed 6 bases from V and 3 bases from J, with 12 bases in between. CDR3 sequence reads: CASRITGSYEQYF. Written as DNA, the CDR3 is TGTGCCAGCAGGATCACAGGGAGCTACGAGCAGTACTTC.

This clonotype showed up just a few times. The rearrangement uses TRBV20-1 and TRBJ2-3, with 14 bases fitting TRBD2. Per germline, CDR1 DFQATT and CDR2 SNEGSKA (reference sequence). The CDR3 length is 16 residues. Trimming cost V 7 bases and J 1 base; bases outside gene matches: 7. The CDR3, as DNA: TGCAGTGGTGGACTAGCGGGAGGATCGCGCACAGATACGCAGTATTTT. It codes for CSGGLAGGSRTDTQYF.

The gene calls are TRBV6-1 and TRBJ2-1, with TRBD2 matching over 13 bases. Germline V gene sequence: CDR1 MNHNS, CDR2 SASEGT. The CDR3 length is 14 residues. V lost 6 bases to trimming and J lost 8 bases; unmatched junction nucleotides: 4. The CDR3, as DNA: TGTGCCAGCAGGCCACTAGCGGGAGGGCATGAGCAGTTCTTC. This gives the protein CASRPLAGGHEQFF.

The rearrangement links TRBV29-1 to TRBJ2-7; 7 bases match TRBD1. V shed 6 bases and J 3 bases; nucleotides not matched to a gene: 11. The CDR3 spans 14 residues. CDR1 is SQVTM and CDR2 is ANQGSEA in the germline V gene. The CDR3 is CSVVTPGQYYEQYF. CDR3 DNA: TGCAGCGTCGTAACACCGGGACAGTACTACGAGCAGTACTTC.